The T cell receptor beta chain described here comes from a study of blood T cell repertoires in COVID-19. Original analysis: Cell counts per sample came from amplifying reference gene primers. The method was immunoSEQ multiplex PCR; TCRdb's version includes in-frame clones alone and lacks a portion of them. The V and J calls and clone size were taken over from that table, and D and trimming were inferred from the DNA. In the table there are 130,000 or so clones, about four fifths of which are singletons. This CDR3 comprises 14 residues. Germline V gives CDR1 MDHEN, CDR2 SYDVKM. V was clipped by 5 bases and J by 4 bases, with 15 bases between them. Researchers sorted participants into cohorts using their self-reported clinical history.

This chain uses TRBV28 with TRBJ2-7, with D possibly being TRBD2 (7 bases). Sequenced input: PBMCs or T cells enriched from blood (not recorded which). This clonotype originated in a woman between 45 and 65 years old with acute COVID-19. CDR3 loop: CASSEGGDPYEQYF. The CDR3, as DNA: TGTGCCAGCAGTGAGGGGGGGGACCCATACGAGCAGTACTTC.